The 10 T cell receptor beta chains in this list originate from one sample, sequenced in a study of T cells after yellow fever vaccination. One entry per CDR3 protein, called by TCRdb with MiXCR from the 5' RACE reads. The sample has approximately 510,000 distinct CDR3 sequences; just over 20% are singletons. The sequences come from PBMCs, collected approximately 22 days after the first yellow fever vaccination. All receptors come from a man aged 18 to 35 who received the YFV17D yellow fever vaccine.

The sample holds many counts of this clonotype. The chain is built from TRBV11-2 and TRBJ2-3; no clear D. This CDR3 is built from 16 residues. Germline V gives CDR1 SGHAT, CDR2 FQNNGV. Trimming left V 6 bases short and J 0 bases short, with 16 bases between. CDR3 coding DNA: TGTGCCAGCAGGTATACGGGCAGGACCAGCACAGATACGCAGTATTTT. Translating it yields CASRYTGRTSTDTQYF.

This chain uses TRBV4-2 with TRBJ1-6; a possible D gene is TRBD1 (5 bases). V lost 5 bases and J lost 0, with 20 bases in between. Germline CDR1 reads LGHNA; CDR2 reads YNFKEQ. The CDR3 is made up of 19 amino acids. The CDR3 region has the DNA TGTGCCAGCAGCGGGGGGGGAACAGCCATCAACTCCTATAATTCACCCCTCCACTTT. The encoded protein is CASSGGGTAINSYNSPLHF.

As concerns this clonotype: This could be a read error, since a much larger clone is one nucleotide away. The chain carries TRBV7-9 and TRBJ2-7; TRBD1 matches at 11 bases. The germline CDR1 and CDR2 sequences are SEHNR and FQNEAQ (reference sequence). With V trimmed by 0 bases and J by 2 bases, 0 bases remained unmatched. This CDR3 is built from 15 residues. The CDR3 is CASSLAGQGAYEQYF. Here the CDR3 DNA reads TGTGCCAGCAGCTTAGCGGGACAGGGGGCCTACGAGCAGTACTTC.

The rearrangement uses TRBV6-2 or TRBV6-3 and TRBJ1-6; possible D gene TRBD1, 5 bases. The V end was cut by 4 bases, the J end by 4 bases, with 8 bases between. Germline V lookup: CDR1 MNHEY, CDR2 SVGEGT. There are 14 residues in the CDR3. In DNA, the CDR3 is TGTGCCAGCAGTTCCGGGACTTATAATTCACCCCTCCACTTT. As protein: CASSSGTYNSPLHF.

The chain joins TRBV7-2 to TRBJ1-2, with unresolved D. The V gene lost 1 base and the J gene lost 10 bases, with 13 bases spanning the gap. There are 13 residues in the CDR3. In germline, CDR1 is SGHTA, CDR2 FQGNSA. The CDR3: CASSLENGRFYTF. In DNA form, the CDR3 reads TGTGCCAGCAGCTTAGAGAATGGGAGGTTCTACACCTTC.

The chain carries TRBV19 and TRBJ2-3, with D possibly being TRBD2 (5 bases). The ends were cut back, 5 bases at V and 4 bases at J, with 13 bases in the middle. CDR1 is LNHDA, CDR2 SQIVND, per germline (reference sequence). The length of the CDR3 is 14 residues. Here the CDR3 reads CASSSGRAADTQYF. The DNA for the CDR3 is TGTGCCAGTAGTTCTGGGCGGGCTGCAGATACGCAGTATTTT.

The J gene is TRBJ2-1, the V gene TRBV20-1, with D perhaps matching TRBD1 (5 bases). CDR1 DFQATT and CDR2 SNEGSKA come from the germline V gene (reference sequence). Trimming removed 0 bases from V and 2 bases from J, with 17 bases in between. The CDR3 runs to 17 residues. The chain's CDR3 is CSARDGRGHTAYNEQFF. In DNA, the CDR3 is TGCAGTGCTAGAGACGGAAGGGGTCACACGGCCTACAATGAGCAGTTCTTC.

This clonotype was seen a few times. This rearrangement joins TRBV11-2 to TRBJ1-6; TRBD1 might be the D (5 bases). V lost 4 bases and J 5 bases, leaving 15 bases between the germline ends. The CDR3 consists of 16 residues. CDR1 SGHAT and CDR2 FQNNGV come from the germline V gene. The CDR3 sequence: CASSSVTGANNSPLHF. The CDR3 region has the DNA TGTGCCAGCAGCTCCGTAACAGGAGCCAATAATTCACCCCTCCACTTT.

The chain couples TRBV7-2 to TRBJ2-7; 10 bases line up with TRBD2. The CDR3 is 15 amino acids. V shed 5 bases and J 3 bases; nucleotides not matched to a gene: 7. Germline loops: CDR1 SGHTA, CDR2 FQGNSA. DNA of the CDR3: TGTGCCAGCAGCCTTCGGACTAGCGGAGACTACGAGCAGTACTTC. This encodes CASSLRTSGDYEQYF.

This chain connects TRBV12-3 or TRBV12-4 to TRBJ2-3, with TRBD1 identical over 10 bases. The CDR3 length is 14 residues. The trim removed 6 bases at V and 4 bases at J, leaving 4 bases unmatched. The CDR3 protein is CASRFGQGADTQYF. In nucleotides, the CDR3 is TGTGCCAGCAGATTCGGACAGGGGGCAGATACGCAGTATTTT.